The 11 T cell receptor beta chains in this list originate from one sample, sequenced in a study of early stage breast cancer tumors. Clones were read by immunoSEQ multiplex PCR, and TCRdb kept only the in-frame ones, dropping some. The table includes more than 65,000 clones, over 80% detected once. The sequencing input was blood. The receptors derive from a person aged 40 to 49 with breast cancer.

The genes are TRBV23-1 and TRBJ2-5; possible D gene TRBD1, 8 bases. TRBV23-1 is known as an ORF, though its function is uncertain. The CDR3 runs 14 residues. V was cut by 5 bases and J by 3 bases, with 13 bases left in between. The CDR3 spells CASSEQGGKETQYF. The CDR3 region has the DNA TGCGCCAGCAGTGAACAGGGGGGGAAAGAGACCCAGTACTTC.

The J gene is TRBJ2-5, the V gene TRBV4-2, with TRBD2 identical over 9 bases. Losses at the gene ends were 0 bases for V and 5 bases for J; bases not matched to a gene: 10. CDR3 length: 17 residues. Germline CDR1 is LGHNA and CDR2 is YNFKEQ. The CDR3 is CASSQEAGGRVVETQYF. In DNA, the CDR3 is TGTGCCAGCAGCCAAGAGGCTGGCGGGAGGGTGGTGGAGACCCAGTACTTC.

This clone was seen more than once but under ten times. The J gene is TRBJ2-5, the V gene TRBV18; TRBD2 might be the D (6 bases). The CDR3 runs to 13 residues. Trimming cost V 5 bases and J 4 bases, with 11 bases left between them. Germline CDR1 reads KGHSH; CDR2 reads LQKENI. CDR3 protein: CASSFGGVETQYF. The DNA of the CDR3 is TGTGCCAGCTCATTCGGAGGGGTAGAGACCCAGTACTTC.

The chain uses TRBV7-9 and TRBJ1-1, with D possibly matching TRBD1 (5 bases). The CDR3 is 15 residues long. V was pared by 2 bases and J by 0 bases, with 10 bases between. Per the germline V gene, CDR1 is SEHNR and CDR2 is FQNEAQ (reference sequence). The CDR3 DNA reads as TGTGCCAGCAGCTTACGGGCAGGGTTGAACACTGAAGCTTTCTTT. Amino acids: CASSLRAGLNTEAFF.

V and J are TRBV5-1 and TRBJ2-7; TRBD2 matches at 12 bases. The CDR3 is made up of 18 amino acids. V gave up 0 bases and J gave up 6 bases; unmatched junction bases: 13. Per germline, CDR1 SGHRS and CDR2 YFSETQ. Here the CDR3 reads CASSLAALAGGPRSEQYF. CDR3 bases: TGCGCCAGCAGCTTGGCCGCTCTAGCGGGAGGGCCGCGGAGCGAGCAGTACTTC.

The chain is built from TRBV2 and TRBJ1-3; 7 bases line up with TRBD1. Germline-derived CDR1 and CDR2 are SNHLY and FYNNEI. Unmatched junction bases numbered 8, after V lost 8 bases and J lost 1 base. The CDR3 runs to 15 residues. The CDR3: CASLKQGLSGNTIYF. CDR3 DNA sequence: TGTGCCAGCCTCAAACAGGGGCTGTCTGGAAACACCATATATTTT.

The rearrangement uses TRBV30 and TRBJ2-2; TRBD2 aligns across 8 bases. The CDR3 loop spans 15 amino acids. J was trimmed by 6 bases and V by 0 bases; bases with no gene match: 6. Germline loops: CDR1 GTSNPN, CDR2 SVGIG (reference sequence). Here the CDR3 DNA reads TGTGCCTGGAGTGTATCCGCGGGAGGCCCCGGGGAGCTGTTTTTT. This sequence encodes CAWSVSAGGPGELFF.

The genes are TRBV5-6 and TRBJ2-5, with D uncertain. Trimming removed 0 bases at V and 2 bases at J, with 11 bases between. Germline V gene lookup returns CDR1 SGHDT and CDR2 YYEEEE. The CDR3 consists of 15 residues. The CDR3 sequence: CASSLAWWSQETQYF. The DNA for the CDR3 is TGTGCCAGCAGCTTGGCCTGGTGGTCTCAAGAGACCCAGTACTTC.

This clone was found once. The chain has TRBV28 and TRBJ2-1; no firm D call. The CDR3 has 14 amino acids. Trimming pared 7 bases from V and 6 bases from J, leaving 16 bases between. The germline gives CDR1 MDHEN, CDR2 SYDVKM. The CDR3 coding sequence is TGTGCCAGCACAGTTCGCCCGGCAAGCAATGAGCAGTTCTTC. This sequence encodes CASTVRPASNEQFF.

This chain links TRBV11-3 with TRBJ2-3; D is unclear. V was shortened by 5 bases and J by 2 bases, with 8 bases between the two germline ends. The CDR3 is made up of 13 amino acids. Germline CDR1 reads SGHNT; CDR2 reads YENEEA. Here the CDR3 DNA reads TGTGCCAGCAGCCCCCCCAACACAGATACGCAGTATTTT. Its protein is CASSPPNTDTQYF.

The chain couples TRBV11-2 to TRBJ2-7; D may be TRBD1 or TRBD2 (5 bases each). The germline V gene has CDR1 SGHAT and CDR2 FQNNGV. V lost 1 base to trimming and J lost 4 bases, with 23 bases between them. This CDR3 is 18 amino acids long. CDR3 DNA: TGTGCCAGCAGCTTAGGACCCTCGGGGTTTGGGGCAAGATACGAGCAGTACTTC. This codes for CASSLGPSGFGARYEQYF.